This T cell receptor (beta chain) was obtained from a study of response to subunit inactivated influenza vaccine. Study results and limitations: Authors suggested that a seasonal influenza vaccination recruits few new T cells each time.

One entry per CDR3 protein, called by TCRdb with MiXCR from the RT-PCR reads. This sample carries around 480,000 distinct CDR3 sequences, 9.5% to 13% of them seen once, and the ten largest clones take approximately 12%. This clonotype was seen a handful of times. Antigen specificity is unknown. The material sequenced was PBMCs from blood, taken 45 days after vaccination. This TCR was sampled from a man over 45 who received an inactivated influenza vaccine.

The CDR3 protein is CASSLWRETQYF. CDR3 DNA sequence: TGTGCCAGCAGCTTATGGAGAGAGACCCAGTACTTC. V and J are TRBV7-6 and TRBJ2-5, with D unresolved. Germline lookup yields CDR1 SGHVS and CDR2 FNYEAQ. This CDR3 spans 12 amino acids. Deletions cut 2 bases from V and 4 bases from J, with 5 bases between.